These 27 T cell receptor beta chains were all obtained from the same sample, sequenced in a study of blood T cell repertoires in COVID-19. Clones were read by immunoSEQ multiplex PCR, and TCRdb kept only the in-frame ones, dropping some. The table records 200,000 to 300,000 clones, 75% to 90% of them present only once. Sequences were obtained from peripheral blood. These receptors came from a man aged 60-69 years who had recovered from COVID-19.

CDR3 nucleotides: TGTGCCAGCAGCTTAGGCAGTGCGGGGGTCCCGGATGAGCAGTTCTTC. It is translated as CASSLGSAGVPDEQFF. V usage is TRBV7-8 and J usage is TRBJ2-1; 7 bases match TRBD2. Unmatched junction bases numbered 11, after V lost 1 base and J lost 8 bases. Germline CDR1 and CDR2: SGHVS and FQNEAQ. The CDR3 has 16 amino acids. Drawing the rest from reference TRBV7-8 and TRBJ2-1, the complete variable domain is GAGVSQSPRYKVAKRGQDVALRCDPISGHVSLFWYQQALGQGPEFLTYFQNEAQLDKSGLPSDRFFAERPEGSVSTLKIQRTQQEDSAVYLCASSLGSAGVPDEQFFGPGTRLTVL.

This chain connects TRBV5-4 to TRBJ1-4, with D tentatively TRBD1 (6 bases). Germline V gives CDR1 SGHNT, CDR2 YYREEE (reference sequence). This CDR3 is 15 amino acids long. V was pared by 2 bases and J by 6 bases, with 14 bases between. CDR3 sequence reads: CASSFSGGGDEKLFF. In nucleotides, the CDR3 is TGTGCCAGCAGCTTTTCTGGAGGGGGGGATGAAAAACTGTTTTTT.

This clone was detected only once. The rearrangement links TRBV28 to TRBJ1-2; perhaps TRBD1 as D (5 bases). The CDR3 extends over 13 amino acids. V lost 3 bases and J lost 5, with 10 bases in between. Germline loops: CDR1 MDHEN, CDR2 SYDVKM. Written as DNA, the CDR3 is TGTGCCAGCAGTTTCTCAGGGTATTATGGCTACACCTTC. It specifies CASSFSGYYGYTF.

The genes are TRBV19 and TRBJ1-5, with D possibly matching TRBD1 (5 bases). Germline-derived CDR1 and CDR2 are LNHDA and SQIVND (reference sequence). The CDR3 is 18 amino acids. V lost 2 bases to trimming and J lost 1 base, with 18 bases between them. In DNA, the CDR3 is TGTGCCAGTAGTATAAGGCAGGGTTTGCACTTAAGCAATCAGCCCCAGCATTTT. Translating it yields CASSIRQGLHLSNQPQHF.

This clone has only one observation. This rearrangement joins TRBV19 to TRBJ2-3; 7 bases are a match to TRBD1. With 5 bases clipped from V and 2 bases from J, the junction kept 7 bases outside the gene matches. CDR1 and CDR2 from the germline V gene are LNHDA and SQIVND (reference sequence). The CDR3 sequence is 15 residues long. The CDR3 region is CASSPRDRPTDTQYF. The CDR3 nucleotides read TGTGCCAGTAGTCCCCGGGACAGACCCACAGATACGCAGTATTTT.

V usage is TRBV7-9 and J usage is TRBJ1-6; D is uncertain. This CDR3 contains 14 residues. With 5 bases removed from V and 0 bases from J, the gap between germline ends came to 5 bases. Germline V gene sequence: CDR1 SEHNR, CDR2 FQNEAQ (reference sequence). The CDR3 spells CASSPSSYNSPLHF. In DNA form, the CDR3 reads TGTGCCAGCAGCCCCAGCTCCTATAATTCACCCCTCCACTTT.

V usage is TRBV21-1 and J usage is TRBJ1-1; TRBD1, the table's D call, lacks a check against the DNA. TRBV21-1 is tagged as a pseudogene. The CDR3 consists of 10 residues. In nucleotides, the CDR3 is TGTGCCAGCACAGGGCATGAAGCTTTCTTT. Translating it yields CASTGHEAFF.

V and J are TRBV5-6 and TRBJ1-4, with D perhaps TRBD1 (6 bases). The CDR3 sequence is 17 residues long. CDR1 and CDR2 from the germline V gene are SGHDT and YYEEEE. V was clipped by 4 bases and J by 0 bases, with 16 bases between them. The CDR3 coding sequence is TGTGCCAGCAGCCTAGGGACACACCATGCAACTAATGAAAAACTGTTTTTT. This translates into CASSLGTHHATNEKLFF. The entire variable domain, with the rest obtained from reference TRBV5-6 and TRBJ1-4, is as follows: DAGVTQSPTHLIKTRGQQVTLRCSPKSGHDTVSWYQQALGQGPQFIFQYYEEEERQRGNFPDRFSGHQFPNYSSELNVNALLLGDSALYLCASSLGTHHATNEKLFFGSGTQLSVL.

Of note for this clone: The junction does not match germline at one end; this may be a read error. The CDR3 sequence: CASSSGGNSEAFF. DNA for the CDR3: TGTGCCAGCAGCTCGGGCGGGAACAGTGAAGCTTTCTTT. V is TRBV7-9 and J is TRBJ1-1; no definite D call. The CDR3 extends over 13 amino acids. The germline V gene has CDR1 SEHNR and CDR2 FQNEAQ (reference sequence).

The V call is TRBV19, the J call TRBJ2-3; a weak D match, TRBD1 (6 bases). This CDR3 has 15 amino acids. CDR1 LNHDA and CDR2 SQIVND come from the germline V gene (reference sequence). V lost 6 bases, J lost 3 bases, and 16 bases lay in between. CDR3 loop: CASSLGAGATDTQYF. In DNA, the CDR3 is TGTGCCAGTAGCCTCGGCGCAGGGGCTACAGATACGCAGTATTTT.

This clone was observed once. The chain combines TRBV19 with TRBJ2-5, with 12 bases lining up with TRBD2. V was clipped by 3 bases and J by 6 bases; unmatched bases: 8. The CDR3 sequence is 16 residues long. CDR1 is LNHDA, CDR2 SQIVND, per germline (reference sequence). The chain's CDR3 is CASSIFTTSGGQTQYF. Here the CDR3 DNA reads TGTGCCAGTAGTATCTTTACGACTAGCGGGGGACAGACCCAGTACTTC.

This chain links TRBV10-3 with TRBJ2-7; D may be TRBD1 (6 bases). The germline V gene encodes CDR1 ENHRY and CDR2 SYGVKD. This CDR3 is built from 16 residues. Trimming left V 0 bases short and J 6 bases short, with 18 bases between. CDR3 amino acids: CAISESLGQGKFEQYV. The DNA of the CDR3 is TGTGCCATCAGTGAGTCTCTCGGGCAGGGGAAATTCGAGCAGTACGTC.

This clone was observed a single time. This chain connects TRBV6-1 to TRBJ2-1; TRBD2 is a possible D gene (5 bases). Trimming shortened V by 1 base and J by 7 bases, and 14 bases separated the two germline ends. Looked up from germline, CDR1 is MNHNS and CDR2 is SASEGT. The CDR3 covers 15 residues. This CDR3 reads CASSEGGPTGNEQFF. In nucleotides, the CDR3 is TGTGCCAGCAGTGAAGGAGGGCCCACCGGAAATGAGCAGTTCTTC.

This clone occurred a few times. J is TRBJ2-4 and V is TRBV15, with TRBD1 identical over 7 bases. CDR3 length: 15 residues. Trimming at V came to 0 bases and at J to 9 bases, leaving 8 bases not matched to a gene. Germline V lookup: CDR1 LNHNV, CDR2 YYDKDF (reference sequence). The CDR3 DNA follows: TGTGCCACCAGCAGAGATCCCCGGGACAGTGGCATTCAGTACTTC. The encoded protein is CATSRDPRDSGIQYF.

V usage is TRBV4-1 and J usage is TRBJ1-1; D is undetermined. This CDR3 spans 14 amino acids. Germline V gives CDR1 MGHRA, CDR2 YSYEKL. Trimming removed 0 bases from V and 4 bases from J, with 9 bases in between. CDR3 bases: TGCGCCAGCAGCCAAGATAGCGGTAGCACTGAAGCTTTCTTT. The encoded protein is CASSQDSGSTEAFF.

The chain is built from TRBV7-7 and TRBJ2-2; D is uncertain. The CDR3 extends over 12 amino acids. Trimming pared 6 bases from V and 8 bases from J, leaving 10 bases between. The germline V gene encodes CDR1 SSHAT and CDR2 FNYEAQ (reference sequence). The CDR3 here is CASSLPRGELFF. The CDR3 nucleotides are TGTGCCAGCAGTTTACCCAGAGGGGAGCTGTTTTTT.

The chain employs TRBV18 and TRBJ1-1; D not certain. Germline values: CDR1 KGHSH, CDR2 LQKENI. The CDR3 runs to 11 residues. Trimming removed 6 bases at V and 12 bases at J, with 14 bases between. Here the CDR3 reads CASSPGVETFF. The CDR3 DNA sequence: TGTGCCAGCTCCCCAGGAGTGGAAACTTTCTTT.

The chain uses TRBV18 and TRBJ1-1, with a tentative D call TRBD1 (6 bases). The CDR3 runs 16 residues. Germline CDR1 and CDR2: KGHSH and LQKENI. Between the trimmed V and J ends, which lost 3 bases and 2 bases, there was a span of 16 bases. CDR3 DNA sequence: TGTGCCAGCTCACCGCTCCTCAGGGGAACTAACACTGAAGCTTTCTTT. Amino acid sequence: CASSPLLRGTNTEAFF.

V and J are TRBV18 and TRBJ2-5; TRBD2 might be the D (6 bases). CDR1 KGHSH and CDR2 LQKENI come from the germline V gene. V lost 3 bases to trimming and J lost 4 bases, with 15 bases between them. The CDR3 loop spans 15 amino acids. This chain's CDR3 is CASSPTEGLRETQYF. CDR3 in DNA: TGTGCCAGCTCACCGACGGAGGGGTTGAGAGAGACCCAGTACTTC.

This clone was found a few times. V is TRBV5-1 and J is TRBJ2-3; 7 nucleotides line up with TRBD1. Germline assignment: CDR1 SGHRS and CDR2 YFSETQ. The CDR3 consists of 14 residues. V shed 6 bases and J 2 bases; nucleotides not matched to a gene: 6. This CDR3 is CASNPTGNTDTQYF. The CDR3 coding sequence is TGCGCCAGCAACCCGACAGGGAACACAGATACGCAGTATTTT.

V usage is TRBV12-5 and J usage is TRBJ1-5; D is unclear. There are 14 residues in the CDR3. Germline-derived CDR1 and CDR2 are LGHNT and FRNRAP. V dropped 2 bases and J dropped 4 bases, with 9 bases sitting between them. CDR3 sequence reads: CASGLFSRNQPQHF. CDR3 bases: TGTGCTAGTGGTTTGTTTTCGAGAAATCAGCCCCAGCATTTT.

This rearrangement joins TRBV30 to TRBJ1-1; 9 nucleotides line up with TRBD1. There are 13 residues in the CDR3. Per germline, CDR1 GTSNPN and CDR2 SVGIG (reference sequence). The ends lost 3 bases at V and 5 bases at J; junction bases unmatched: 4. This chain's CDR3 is CAWRNRGRTEAFF. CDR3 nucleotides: TGTGCCTGGAGGAACAGGGGGCGGACTGAAGCTTTCTTT.

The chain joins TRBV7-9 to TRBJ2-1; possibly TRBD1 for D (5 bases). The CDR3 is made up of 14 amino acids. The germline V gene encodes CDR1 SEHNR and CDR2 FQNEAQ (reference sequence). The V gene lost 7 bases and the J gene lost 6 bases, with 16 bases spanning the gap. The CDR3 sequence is CASIRGSGFNEQFF. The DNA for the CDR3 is TGTGCCAGCATAAGGGGTAGTGGGTTCAATGAGCAGTTCTTC.

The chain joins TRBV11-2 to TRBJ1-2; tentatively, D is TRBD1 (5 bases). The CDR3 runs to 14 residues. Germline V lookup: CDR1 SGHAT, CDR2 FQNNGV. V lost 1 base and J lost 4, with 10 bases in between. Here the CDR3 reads CASSLVRGFYGYTF. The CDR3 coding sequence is TGTGCCAGCAGCTTAGTTCGGGGGTTCTATGGCTACACCTTC.

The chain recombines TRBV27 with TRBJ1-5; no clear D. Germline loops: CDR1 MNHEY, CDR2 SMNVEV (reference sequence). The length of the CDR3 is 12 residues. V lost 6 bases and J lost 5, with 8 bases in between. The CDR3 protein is CASSFIDQPQHF. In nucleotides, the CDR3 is TGTGCCAGCAGCTTCATAGATCAGCCCCAGCATTTT.

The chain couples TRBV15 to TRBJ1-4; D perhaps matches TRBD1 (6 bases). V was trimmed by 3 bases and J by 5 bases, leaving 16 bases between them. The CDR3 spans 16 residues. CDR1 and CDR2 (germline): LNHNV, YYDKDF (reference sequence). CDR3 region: CATSRGNRVLNEKLFF. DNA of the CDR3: TGTGCCACCAGCAGGGGAAACAGGGTCCTCAATGAAAAACTGTTTTTT.

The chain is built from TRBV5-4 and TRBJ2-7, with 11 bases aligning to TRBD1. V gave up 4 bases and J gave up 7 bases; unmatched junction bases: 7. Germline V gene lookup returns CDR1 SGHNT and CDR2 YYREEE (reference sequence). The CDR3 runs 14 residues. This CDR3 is CASSAGQGGREQYF. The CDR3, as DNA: TGTGCCAGCAGCGCGGGACAGGGGGGTCGGGAGCAGTACTTC. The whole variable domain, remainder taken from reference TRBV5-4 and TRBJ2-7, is ETGVTQSPTHLIKTRGQQVTLRCSSQSGHNTVSWYQQALGQGPQFIFQYYREEENGRGNFPPRFSGLQFPNYSSELNVNALELDDSALYLCASSAGQGGREQYFGPGTRLTVT.